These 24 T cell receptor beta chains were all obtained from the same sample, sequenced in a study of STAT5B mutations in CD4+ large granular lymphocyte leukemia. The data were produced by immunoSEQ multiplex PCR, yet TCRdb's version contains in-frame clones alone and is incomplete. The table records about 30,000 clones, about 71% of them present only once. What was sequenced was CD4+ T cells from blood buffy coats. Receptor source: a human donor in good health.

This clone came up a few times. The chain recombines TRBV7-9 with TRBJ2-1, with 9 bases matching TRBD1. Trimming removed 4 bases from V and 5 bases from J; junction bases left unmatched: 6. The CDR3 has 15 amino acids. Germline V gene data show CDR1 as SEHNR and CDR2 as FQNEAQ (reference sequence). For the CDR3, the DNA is TGTGCCAGCAGCTCGGACAGGGGTGCCCACAATGAGCAGTTCTTC. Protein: CASSSDRGAHNEQFF.

The CDR3 DNA follows: TGCAGCCAGACAGGGGGCAAGGGCTACACCTTC. It codes for CSQTGGKGYTF. The V call is TRBV29-1, the J call TRBJ1-2, with 10 bases fitting TRBD1. The trim removed 8 bases at V and 8 bases at J, leaving 5 bases unmatched. CDR3 length equals 11 residues. The germline gives CDR1 SQVTM, CDR2 ANQGSEA.

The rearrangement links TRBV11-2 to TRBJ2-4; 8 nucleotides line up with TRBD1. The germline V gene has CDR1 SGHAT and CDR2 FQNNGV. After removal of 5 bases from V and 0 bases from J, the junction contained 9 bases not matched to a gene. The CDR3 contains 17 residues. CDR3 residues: CASSQIDRGIAKNIQYF. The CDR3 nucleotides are TGTGCCAGCAGCCAAATTGACAGGGGTATAGCCAAAAACATTCAGTACTTC.

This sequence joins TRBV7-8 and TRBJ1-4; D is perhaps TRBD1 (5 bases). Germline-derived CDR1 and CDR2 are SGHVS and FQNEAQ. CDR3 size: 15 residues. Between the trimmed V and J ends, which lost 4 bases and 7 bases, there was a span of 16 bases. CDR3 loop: CASSSRAQRGEKLFF. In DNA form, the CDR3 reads TGTGCCAGCAGCTCGAGGGCCCAAAGGGGTGAAAAACTGTTTTTT.

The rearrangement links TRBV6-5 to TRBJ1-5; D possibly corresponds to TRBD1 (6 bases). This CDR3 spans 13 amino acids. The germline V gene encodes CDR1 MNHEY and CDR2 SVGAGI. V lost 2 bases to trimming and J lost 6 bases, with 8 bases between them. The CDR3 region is CASSYEQGQPQHF. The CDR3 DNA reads TGTGCCAGCAGTTACGAACAGGGTCAGCCCCAGCATTTT.

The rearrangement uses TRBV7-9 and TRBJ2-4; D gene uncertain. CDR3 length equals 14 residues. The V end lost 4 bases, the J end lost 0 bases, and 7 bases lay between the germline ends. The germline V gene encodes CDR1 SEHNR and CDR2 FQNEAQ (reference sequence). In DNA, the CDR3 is TGTGCCAGCAGCTCCTTTGCAGCCAAAAACATTCAGTACTTC. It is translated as CASSSFAAKNIQYF. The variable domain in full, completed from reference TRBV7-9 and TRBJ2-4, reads DTGVSQNPRHKITKRGQNVTFRCDPISEHNRLYWYRQTLGQGPEFLTYFQNEAQLEKSRLLSDRFSAERPKGSFSTLEIQRTEQGDSAMYLCASSSFAAKNIQYFGAGTRLSVL.

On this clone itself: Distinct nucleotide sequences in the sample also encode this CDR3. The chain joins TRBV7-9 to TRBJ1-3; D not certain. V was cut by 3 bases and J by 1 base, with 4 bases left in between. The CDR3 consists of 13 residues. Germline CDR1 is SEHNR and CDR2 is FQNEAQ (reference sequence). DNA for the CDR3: TGTGCCAGCAGCTTGGGGTCTGGAAACACCATATATTTT. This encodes CASSLGSGNTIYF. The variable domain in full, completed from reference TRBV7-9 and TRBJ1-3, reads DTGVSQNPRHKITKRGQNVTFRCDPISEHNRLYWYRQTLGQGPEFLTYFQNEAQLEKSRLLSDRFSAERPKGSFSTLEIQRTEQGDSAMYLCASSLGSGNTIYFGEGSWLTVV.

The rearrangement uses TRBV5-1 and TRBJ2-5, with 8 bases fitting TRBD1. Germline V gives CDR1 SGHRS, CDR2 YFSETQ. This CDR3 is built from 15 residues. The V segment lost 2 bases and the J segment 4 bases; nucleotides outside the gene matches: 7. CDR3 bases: TGCGCCAGCAGCTTCGCAGGGGGCGGAATAGAGACCCAGTACTTC. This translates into CASSFAGGGIETQYF. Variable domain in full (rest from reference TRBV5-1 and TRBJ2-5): KAGVTQTPRYLIKTRGQQVTLSCSPISGHRSVSWYQQTPGQGLQFLFEYFSETQRNKGNFPGRFSGRQFSNSRSEMNVSTLELGDSALYLCASSFAGGGIETQYFGPGTRLLVL.

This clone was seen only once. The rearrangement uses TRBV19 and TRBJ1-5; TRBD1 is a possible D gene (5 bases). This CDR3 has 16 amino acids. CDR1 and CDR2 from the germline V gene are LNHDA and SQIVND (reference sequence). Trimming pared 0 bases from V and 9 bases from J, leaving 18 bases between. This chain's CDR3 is CASSIDPATAVWPQHF. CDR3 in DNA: TGTGCCAGTAGTATAGATCCGGCGACAGCGGTTTGGCCCCAGCATTTT.

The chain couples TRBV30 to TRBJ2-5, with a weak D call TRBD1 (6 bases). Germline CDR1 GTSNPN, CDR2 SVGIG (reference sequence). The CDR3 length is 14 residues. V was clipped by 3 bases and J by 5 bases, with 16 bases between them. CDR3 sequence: CAWRDGTRSETQYF. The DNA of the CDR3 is TGTGCCTGGAGGGACGGGACACGGAGCGAGACCCAGTACTTC.

CDR3: CASSPMRGGNTDTQYF. CDR3 coding DNA: TGTGCCAGCAGCCCTATGCGGGGGGGCAACACAGATACGCAGTATTTT. J is TRBJ2-3 and V is TRBV7-6, with 9 positions matching TRBD2. Trimming cost V 5 bases and J 2 bases; bases outside gene matches: 8. The CDR3 runs 16 residues. Germline V gives CDR1 SGHVS, CDR2 FNYEAQ.

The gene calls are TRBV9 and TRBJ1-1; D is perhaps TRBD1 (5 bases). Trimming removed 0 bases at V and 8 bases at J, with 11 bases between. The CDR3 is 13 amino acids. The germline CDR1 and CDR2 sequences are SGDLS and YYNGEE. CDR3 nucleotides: TGTGCCAGCAGCGTAGGGACATTGCCCGAAGCTTTCTTT. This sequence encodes CASSVGTLPEAFF.

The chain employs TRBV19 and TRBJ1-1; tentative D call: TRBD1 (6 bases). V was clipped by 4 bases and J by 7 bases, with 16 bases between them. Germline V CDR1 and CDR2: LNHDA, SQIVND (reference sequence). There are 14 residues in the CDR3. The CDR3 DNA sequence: TGTGCCAGTAGTACCTTAACAGGGACCCTTGAAGCTTTCTTT. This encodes CASSTLTGTLEAFF. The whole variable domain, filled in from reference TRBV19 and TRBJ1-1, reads DGGITQSPKYLFRKEGQNVTLSCEQNLNHDAMYWYRQDPGQGLRLIYYSQIVNDFQKGDIAEGYSVSREKKESFPLTVTSAQKNPTAFYLCASSTLTGTLEAFFGQGTRLTVV.

CDR3 residues: CASRGQPNTEAFF. The CDR3 DNA sequence: TGTGCCAGCAGGGGACAACCAAACACTGAAGCTTTCTTT. The chain joins TRBV2 to TRBJ1-1; the D gene is possibly TRBD1 (6 bases). Germline V gives CDR1 SNHLY, CDR2 FYNNEI. With 6 bases removed from V and 2 bases from J, the gap between germline ends came to 10 bases. This CDR3 has 13 amino acids.

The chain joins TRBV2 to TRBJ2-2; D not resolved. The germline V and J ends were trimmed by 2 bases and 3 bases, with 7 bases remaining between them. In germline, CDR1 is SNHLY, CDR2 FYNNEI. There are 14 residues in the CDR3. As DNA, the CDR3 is TGTGCCAGCAGTGAATTTGGTCACACCGGGGAGCTGTTTTTT. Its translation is CASSEFGHTGELFF.

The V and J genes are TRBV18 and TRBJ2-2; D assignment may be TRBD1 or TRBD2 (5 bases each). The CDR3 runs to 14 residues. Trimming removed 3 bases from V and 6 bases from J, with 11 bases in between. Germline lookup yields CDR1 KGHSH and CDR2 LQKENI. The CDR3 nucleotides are TGTGCCAGCTCACCGCCACTAGGGGCCGGGGAGCTGTTTTTT. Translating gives CASSPPLGAGELFF.

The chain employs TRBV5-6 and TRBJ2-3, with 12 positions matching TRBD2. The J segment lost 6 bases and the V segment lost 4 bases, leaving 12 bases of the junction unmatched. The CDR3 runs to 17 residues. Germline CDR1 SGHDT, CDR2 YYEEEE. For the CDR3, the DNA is TGTGCCAGCAGCCCGAGGCTAGCGGGGGGGCGTAGGGATACGCAGTATTTT. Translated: CASSPRLAGGRRDTQYF.

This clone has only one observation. The CDR3 bases are TGTGCCAGCTCAAAGGCGGGGGGTTACAATGAGCAGTTCTTC. It yields the protein CASSKAGGYNEQFF. The J gene is TRBJ2-1, the V gene TRBV18, with 8 bases matching TRBD2. The CDR3 consists of 14 residues. Trimming cost V 5 bases and J 4 bases; bases outside gene matches: 4. The germline CDR1 and CDR2 sequences are KGHSH and LQKENI.

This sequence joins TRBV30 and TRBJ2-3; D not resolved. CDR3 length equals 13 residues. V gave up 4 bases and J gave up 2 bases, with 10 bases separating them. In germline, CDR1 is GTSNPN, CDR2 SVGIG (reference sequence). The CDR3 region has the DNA TGTGCCTGGACCGTTGGGAACACAGATACGCAGTATTTT. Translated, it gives CAWTVGNTDTQYF.

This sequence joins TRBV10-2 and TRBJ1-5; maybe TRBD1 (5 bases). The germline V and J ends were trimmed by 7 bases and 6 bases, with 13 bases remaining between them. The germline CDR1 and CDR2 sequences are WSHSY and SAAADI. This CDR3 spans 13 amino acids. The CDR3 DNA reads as TGCGCCAGCACAGAACAGGTAGTTCAGCCCCAGCATTTT. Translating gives CASTEQVVQPQHF.

CDR3 in DNA: TGTGCCAGTAATTCCAGAGAGAGTGACTATGGCTACACCTTC. Its protein is CASNSRESDYGYTF. The V gene is TRBV19, the J gene TRBJ1-2; no clear D. Germline V CDR1 and CDR2: LNHDA, SQIVND (reference sequence). V lost 7 bases and J lost 3, with 15 bases in between. There are 14 residues in the CDR3.

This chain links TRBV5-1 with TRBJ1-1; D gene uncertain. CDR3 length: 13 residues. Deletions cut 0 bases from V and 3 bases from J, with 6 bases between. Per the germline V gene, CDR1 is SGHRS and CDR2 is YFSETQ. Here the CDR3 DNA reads TGCGCCAGCAGCTTGGACCGGTACACTGAAGCTTTCTTT. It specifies CASSLDRYTEAFF.

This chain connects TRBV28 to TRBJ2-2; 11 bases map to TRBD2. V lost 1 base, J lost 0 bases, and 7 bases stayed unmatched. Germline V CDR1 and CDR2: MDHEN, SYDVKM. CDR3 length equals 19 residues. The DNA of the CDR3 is TGTGCCAGCAGTTTATCGCTACTAGCGGGGGCATCGAACACCGGGGAGCTGTTTTTT. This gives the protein CASSLSLLAGASNTGELFF.

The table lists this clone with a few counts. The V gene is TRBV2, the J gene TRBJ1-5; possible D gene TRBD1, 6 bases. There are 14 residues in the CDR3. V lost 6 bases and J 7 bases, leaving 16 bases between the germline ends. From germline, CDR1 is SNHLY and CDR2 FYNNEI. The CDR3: CASRGGGAGQPQHF. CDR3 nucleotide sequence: TGTGCCAGCAGGGGCGGGGGGGCTGGACAGCCCCAGCATTTT.